This entry lists 22 T cell receptor beta chains sequenced from one sample in a study of blood T cell repertoires in COVID-19. Sequencing was performed with immunoSEQ multiplex PCR; in TCRdb, only in-frame clones are kept and a portion is missing. The table has around 100,000 clones, 80% to 90% seen once. Specimen: peripheral blood. Every receptor here comes from an elderly woman with acute or convalescent COVID-19.

The chain uses TRBV7-9 and TRBJ2-1; no reliable D call. The V and J ends lost 1 base and 5 bases respectively, with 12 bases between them. The germline V gene encodes CDR1 SEHNR and CDR2 FQNEAQ (reference sequence). The CDR3 has 15 amino acids. In DNA form, the CDR3 reads TGTGCCAGCAGCTTAGGCAGGATTATCAACAATGAGCAGTTCTTC. Protein sequence: CASSLGRIINNEQFF.

This clone was detected only once. This sequence joins TRBV5-5 and TRBJ1-5; 7 nucleotides agree with TRBD1. After removal of 0 bases from V and 1 base from J, the junction contained 4 bases not matched to a gene. Germline values: CDR1 SGHKS, CDR2 YYEKEE (reference sequence). The CDR3 is 16 residues long. The CDR3 loop is CASSLATGASNQPQHF. The CDR3 DNA follows: TGTGCCAGCAGCTTGGCCACAGGGGCGAGCAATCAGCCCCAGCATTTT. Drawing the rest from reference TRBV5-5 and TRBJ1-5, the complete variable domain is DAGVTQSPTHLIKTRGQQVTLRCSPISGHKSVSWYQQVLGQGPQFIFQYYEKEERGRGNFPDRFSARQFPNYSSELNVNALLLGDSALYLCASSLATGASNQPQHFGDGTRLSIL.

This clone was detected once. The chain is built from TRBV2 and TRBJ2-3; no firm D call. This CDR3 has 12 amino acids. V shed 5 bases and J shed 6 bases, with 9 bases lying between them. From germline, CDR1 is SNHLY and CDR2 FYNNEI. The CDR3, as DNA: TGTGCCAGCAGTTTCTCGTTTGATACGCAGTATTTT. Amino acids: CASSFSFDTQYF.

V gene TRBV6-2 or TRBV6-3 combines with J gene TRBJ1-1; D possibly corresponds to TRBD1 (5 bases). The germline CDR1 and CDR2 sequences are MNHEY and SVGEGT. The CDR3 runs to 13 residues. Trimming stripped 2 bases from V and 4 bases from J, with 8 bases between. CDR3: CASSYGGATEAFF. For the CDR3, the DNA is TGTGCCAGCAGTTACGGAGGGGCCACTGAAGCTTTCTTT.

This chain uses TRBV5-1 with TRBJ1-1, with TRBD1 matching 8 bases. Germline CDR1 reads SGHRS; CDR2 reads YFSETQ. The V gene end was trimmed by 0 bases and the J gene end by 0 bases; junction bases not matched to a gene: 13. CDR3 length equals 19 residues. Here the CDR3 DNA reads TGCGCCAGCAGCTTGGTCACCGGGACAGGCAGGACGATGAACACTGAAGCTTTCTTT. Its protein is CASSLVTGTGRTMNTEAFF. The full variable domain, completed using reference TRBV5-1 and TRBJ1-1, is KAGVTQTPRYLIKTRGQQVTLSCSPISGHRSVSWYQQTPGQGLQFLFEYFSETQRNKGNFPGRFSGRQFSNSRSEMNVSTLELGDSALYLCASSLVTGTGRTMNTEAFFGQGTRLTVV.

This clone was counted a few times. V usage is TRBV27 and J usage is TRBJ1-2; D might be TRBD1 (6 bases). The CDR3 spans 13 residues. Germline loops: CDR1 MNHEY, CDR2 SMNVEV (reference sequence). V shed 5 bases and J shed 3 bases, with 10 bases lying between them. CDR3 sequence reads: CASSADSYYGYTF. The CDR3 coding sequence is TGTGCCAGCAGTGCGGACAGCTACTATGGCTACACCTTC.

This clone was seen a single time. This chain joins TRBV27 and TRBJ2-3; D gene uncertain. V lost 2 bases and J lost 1, with 7 bases in between. Germline CDR1 and CDR2: MNHEY and SMNVEV (reference sequence). The CDR3 covers 14 residues. In DNA, the CDR3 is TGTGCCAGCAGTTTAATAGCAGGCACAGATACGCAGTATTTT. Its protein product is CASSLIAGTDTQYF.

The J gene is TRBJ2-7, the V gene TRBV7-8; D not certain. Germline V gene sequence: CDR1 SGHVS, CDR2 FQNEAQ. V dropped 5 bases and J dropped 1 base, with 6 bases sitting between them. The CDR3 consists of 12 residues. The CDR3: CASSPSSYEQYF. The CDR3 coding sequence is TGTGCCAGCAGCCCCAGTTCCTACGAGCAGTACTTC.

This clone was detected only once. V gene TRBV11-2 combines with J gene TRBJ2-7; 8 bases are a match to TRBD1. CDR1 SGHAT and CDR2 FQNNGV come from the germline V gene. V lost 2 bases, J lost 0 bases, and 15 bases stayed unmatched. The CDR3 runs 19 residues. This CDR3 is CASSLSAWDRTGRSYEQYF. CDR3 DNA: TGTGCCAGCAGCTTATCTGCTTGGGACAGGACAGGGCGCTCCTACGAGCAGTACTTC.

The chain employs TRBV7-2 and TRBJ2-2; tentative D call: TRBD1 (6 bases). The CDR3 spans 15 residues. Germline values: CDR1 SGHTA, CDR2 FQGNSA. Between the trimmed V and J ends, which lost 5 bases and 6 bases, there was a span of 16 bases. CDR3 nucleotide sequence: TGTGCCAGCAGCATTCTACAGGGTATCGCCGGGGAGCTGTTTTTT. Translation: CASSILQGIAGELFF.

This chain uses TRBV5-1 with TRBJ1-1; D call uncertain. Germline lookup yields CDR1 SGHRS and CDR2 YFSETQ. The CDR3 runs to 14 residues. Trimming took off 0 bases at V and 0 bases at J, with 6 bases between the two ends. CDR3 sequence: CASSLEPLNTEAFF. In DNA form, the CDR3 reads TGCGCCAGCAGCTTGGAGCCCCTGAACACTGAAGCTTTCTTT.

The chain employs TRBV7-9 and TRBJ2-7; 10 bases line up with TRBD1. CDR1 and CDR2 from the germline V gene are SEHNR and FQNEAQ (reference sequence). The V gene end was trimmed by 0 bases and the J gene end by 6 bases; junction bases not matched to a gene: 11. The CDR3 consists of 17 residues. The CDR3 nucleotides are TGTGCCAGCAGCTTAGCCCAGGGTAGACAGGGGGCGGGCGAGCAGTACTTC. It codes for CASSLAQGRQGAGEQYF.

This chain links TRBV18 with TRBJ2-1; TRBD2 aligns across 10 bases. V trimming: 2 bases; J trimming: 5 bases; junction bases outside the gene matches: 6. The V gene's germline CDR1 is KGHSH and CDR2 LQKENI. The CDR3 has 16 residues. CDR3 sequence (DNA): TGTGCCAGCTCACCAAGGCCTAGCGGGGGTGACAATGAGCAGTTCTTC. Amino acid sequence: CASSPRPSGGDNEQFF. The whole variable domain, remainder taken from reference TRBV18 and TRBJ2-1, is NAGVMQNPRHLVRRRGQEARLRCSPMKGHSHVYWYRQLPEEGLKFMVYLQKENIIDESGMPKERFSAEFPKEGPSILRIQQVVRGDSAAYFCASSPRPSGGDNEQFFGPGTRLTVL.

The chain combines TRBV11-2 with TRBJ1-5, with TRBD1 matching 7 bases. V gave up 5 bases and J gave up 4 bases; unmatched junction bases: 8. The germline V gene encodes CDR1 SGHAT and CDR2 FQNNGV. This CDR3 contains 15 residues. DNA of the CDR3: TGTGCCAGCAGCGACGGGACAGTAAGGAATCAGCCCCAGCATTTT. It yields the protein CASSDGTVRNQPQHF.

The chain combines TRBV2 with TRBJ1-5; weak D call: TRBD1 (6 bases). V dropped 6 bases and J dropped 0 bases, with 9 bases sitting between them. The germline CDR1 and CDR2 sequences are SNHLY and FYNNEI. CDR3 length: 14 amino acids. The CDR3, as DNA: TGTGCCAGCAGGGAGGACAGTAGCAATCAGCCCCAGCATTTT. Its protein product is CASREDSSNQPQHF.

V gene TRBV6-2 or TRBV6-3 combines with J gene TRBJ2-3, with D perhaps TRBD2 (5 bases). The CDR3 has 15 residues. The V end was cut by 0 bases, the J end by 4 bases, with 11 bases between. Per the germline V gene, CDR1 is MNHEY and CDR2 is SVGEGT. Written as DNA, the CDR3 is TGTGCCAGCAGTTACTCTCCTAGCAACCCAGATACGCAGTATTTT. It is translated as CASSYSPSNPDTQYF.

The V gene is TRBV7-2, the J gene TRBJ2-3, with 10 bases aligning to TRBD2. Germline V gene sequence: CDR1 SGHTA, CDR2 FQGNSA. The junction had 8 bases not matched to a gene; V was cut back by 5 bases and J by 0 bases. The CDR3 has 17 residues. CDR3 amino acids: CASSLLAGAASTDTQYF. CDR3 nucleotide sequence: TGTGCCAGCAGCCTGCTAGCGGGGGCAGCTAGCACAGATACGCAGTATTTT.

This sequence joins TRBV28 and TRBJ1-5; maybe TRBD1 (5 bases). This CDR3 has 14 amino acids. Trimming stripped 4 bases from V and 7 bases from J, with 14 bases between. Germline lookup yields CDR1 MDHEN and CDR2 SYDVKM. CDR3 nucleotides: TGTGCCAGCAGTTGGCAGGGTCCCAGCCAGCCCCAGCATTTT. Its translation: CASSWQGPSQPQHF.

The V gene is TRBV5-1, the J gene TRBJ2-7; tentative D call: TRBD1 (6 bases). Trimming cost V 4 bases and J 1 base, with 12 bases left between them. Germline loops: CDR1 SGHRS, CDR2 YFSETQ. This CDR3 spans 14 amino acids. Here the CDR3 DNA reads TGCGCCAGCAGCCGAGACAGGTTATCCTACGAGCAGTACTTC. Its protein is CASSRDRLSYEQYF. The full variable domain, with the rest looked up from reference TRBV5-1 and TRBJ2-7, is KAGVTQTPRYLIKTRGQQVTLSCSPISGHRSVSWYQQTPGQGLQFLFEYFSETQRNKGNFPGRFSGRQFSNSRSEMNVSTLELGDSALYLCASSRDRLSYEQYFGPGTRLTVT.

This sequence joins TRBV28 and TRBJ1-2, with 9 bases aligning to TRBD1. This CDR3 spans 13 amino acids. J lost 6 bases, V lost 5 bases, and 4 bases had no gene match. Per the germline V gene, CDR1 is MDHEN and CDR2 is SYDVKM. The CDR3 DNA is TGTGCCAGCAGTCAACGGACAGGGGATGGCTACACCTTC. Protein product: CASSQRTGDGYTF.

The rearrangement joins TRBV27 to TRBJ1-1; 7 nucleotides line up with TRBD1. The CDR3 is made up of 14 amino acids. V was pared by 4 bases and J by 5 bases, with 7 bases of the junction left unmatched. Germline-derived CDR1 and CDR2 are MNHEY and SMNVEV (reference sequence). The CDR3: CASSSMTGSTEAFF. The CDR3 DNA follows: TGTGCCAGCAGTTCAATGACAGGGTCAACTGAAGCTTTCTTT.

As DNA, the CDR3 is TGTGCCAGCAGTATAATGGAGACCCAGTACTTC. Translating gives CASSIMETQYF. The chain links TRBV28 to TRBJ2-5, with no clear D. Germline-derived CDR1 and CDR2 are MDHEN and SYDVKM. V lost 5 bases and J lost 5, with 6 bases in between. This CDR3 comprises 11 residues.